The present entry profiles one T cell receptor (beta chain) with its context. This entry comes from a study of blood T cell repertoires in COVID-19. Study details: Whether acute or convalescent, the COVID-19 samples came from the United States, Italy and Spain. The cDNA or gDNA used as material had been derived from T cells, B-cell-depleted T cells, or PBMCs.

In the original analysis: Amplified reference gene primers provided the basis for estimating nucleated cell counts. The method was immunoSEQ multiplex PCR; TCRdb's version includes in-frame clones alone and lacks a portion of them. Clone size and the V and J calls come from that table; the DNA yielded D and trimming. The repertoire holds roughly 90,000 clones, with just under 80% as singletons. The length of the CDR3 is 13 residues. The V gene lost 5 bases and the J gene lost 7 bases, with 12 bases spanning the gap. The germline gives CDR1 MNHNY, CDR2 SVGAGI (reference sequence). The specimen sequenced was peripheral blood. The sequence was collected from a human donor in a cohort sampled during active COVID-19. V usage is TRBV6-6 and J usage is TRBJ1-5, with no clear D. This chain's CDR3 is CASSRGRGQPQHF. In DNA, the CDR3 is TGTGCCAGCAGTCGCGGGCGCGGGCAGCCCCAGCATTTT.